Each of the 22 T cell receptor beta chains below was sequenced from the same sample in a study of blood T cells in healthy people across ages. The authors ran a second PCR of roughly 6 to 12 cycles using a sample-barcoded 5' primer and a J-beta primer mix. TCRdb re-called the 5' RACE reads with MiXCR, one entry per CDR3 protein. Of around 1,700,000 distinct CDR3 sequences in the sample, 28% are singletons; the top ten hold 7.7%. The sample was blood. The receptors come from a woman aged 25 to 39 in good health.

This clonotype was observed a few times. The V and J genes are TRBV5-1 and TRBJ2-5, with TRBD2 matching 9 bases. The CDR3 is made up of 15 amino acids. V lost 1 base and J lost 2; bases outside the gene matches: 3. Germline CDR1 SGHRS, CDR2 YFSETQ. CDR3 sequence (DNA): TGCGCCAGCAGCTTGTCTAGCGGGGCACAAGAGACCCAGTACTTC. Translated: CASSLSSGAQETQYF.

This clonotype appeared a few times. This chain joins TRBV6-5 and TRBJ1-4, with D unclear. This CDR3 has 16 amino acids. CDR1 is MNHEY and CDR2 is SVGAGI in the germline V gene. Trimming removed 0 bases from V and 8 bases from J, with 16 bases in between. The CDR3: CASSYSWELSEEKLFF. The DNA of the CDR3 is TGTGCCAGCAGTTACTCGTGGGAGCTGAGCGAGGAAAAACTGTTTTTT.

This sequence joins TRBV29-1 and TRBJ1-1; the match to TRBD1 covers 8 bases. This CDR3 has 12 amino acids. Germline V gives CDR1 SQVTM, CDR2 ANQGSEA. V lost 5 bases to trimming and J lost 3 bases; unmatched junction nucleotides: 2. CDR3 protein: CSVLTGDTEAFF. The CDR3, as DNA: TGCAGCGTTTTGACAGGGGACACTGAAGCTTTCTTT.

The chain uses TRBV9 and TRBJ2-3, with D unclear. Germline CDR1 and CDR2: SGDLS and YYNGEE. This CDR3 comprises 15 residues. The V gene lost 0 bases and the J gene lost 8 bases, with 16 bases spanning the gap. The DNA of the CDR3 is TGTGCCAGCAGCGTAGATCCAGACCCCCGGCCTACGCAGTATTTT. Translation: CASSVDPDPRPTQYF.

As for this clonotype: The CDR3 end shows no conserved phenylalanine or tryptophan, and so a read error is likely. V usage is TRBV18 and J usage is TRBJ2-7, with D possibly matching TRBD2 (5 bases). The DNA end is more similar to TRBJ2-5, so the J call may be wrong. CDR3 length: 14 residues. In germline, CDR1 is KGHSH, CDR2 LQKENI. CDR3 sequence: CASSPLSEGETQYL. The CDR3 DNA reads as TGTGCCAGCTCACCACTCTCCGAGGGAGAGACCCAGTACCTC.

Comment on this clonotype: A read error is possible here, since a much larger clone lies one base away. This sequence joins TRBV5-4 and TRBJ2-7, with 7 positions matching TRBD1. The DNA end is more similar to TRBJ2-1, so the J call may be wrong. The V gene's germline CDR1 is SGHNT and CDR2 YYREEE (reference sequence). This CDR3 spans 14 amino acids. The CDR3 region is CASSRGDSSYEQFF. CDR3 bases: TGTGCCAGCAGCCGTGGGGACAGCTCCTACGAGCAGTTCTTC.

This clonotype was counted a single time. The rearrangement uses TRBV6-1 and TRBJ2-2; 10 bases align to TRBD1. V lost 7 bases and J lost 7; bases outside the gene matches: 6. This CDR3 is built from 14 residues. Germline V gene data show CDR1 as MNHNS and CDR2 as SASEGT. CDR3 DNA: TGTGCCAGCATCAGGGACAGGGGTAACGGGGAGCTGTTTTTT. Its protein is CASIRDRGNGELFF.

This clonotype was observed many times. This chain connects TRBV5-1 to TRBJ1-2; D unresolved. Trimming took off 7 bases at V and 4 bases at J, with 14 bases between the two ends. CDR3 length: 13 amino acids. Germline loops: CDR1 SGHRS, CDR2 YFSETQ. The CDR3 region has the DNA TGCGCCAGCCGTTTACTTGAAATCTATGGCTACACCTTC. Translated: CASRLLEIYGYTF. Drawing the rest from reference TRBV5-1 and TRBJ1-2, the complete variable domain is KAGVTQTPRYLIKTRGQQVTLSCSPISGHRSVSWYQQTPGQGLQFLFEYFSETQRNKGNFPGRFSGRQFSNSRSEMNVSTLELGDSALYLCASRLLEIYGYTFGSGTRLTVV.

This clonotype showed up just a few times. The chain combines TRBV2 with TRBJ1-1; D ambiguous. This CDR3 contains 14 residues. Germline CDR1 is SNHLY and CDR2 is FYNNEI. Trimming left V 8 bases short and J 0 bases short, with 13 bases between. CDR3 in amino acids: CASRVERMNTEAFF. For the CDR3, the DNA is TGTGCCAGCCGGGTTGAGCGAATGAACACTGAAGCTTTCTTT.

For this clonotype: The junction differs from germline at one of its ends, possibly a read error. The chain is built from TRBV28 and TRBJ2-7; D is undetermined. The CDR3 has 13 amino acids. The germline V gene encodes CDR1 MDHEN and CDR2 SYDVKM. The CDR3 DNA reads TGTGCCAGTAGTTCCCCTCCCACGAGCGAGCAGTACTTC. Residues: CASSSPPTSEQYF.

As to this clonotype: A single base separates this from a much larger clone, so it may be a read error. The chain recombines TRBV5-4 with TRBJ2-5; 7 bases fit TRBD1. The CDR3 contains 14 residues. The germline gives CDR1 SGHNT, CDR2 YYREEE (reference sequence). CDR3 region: CASNLGQMEETQYF. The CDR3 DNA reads TGTGCCAGCAACTTGGGACAGATGGAGGAGACCCAGTACTTC.

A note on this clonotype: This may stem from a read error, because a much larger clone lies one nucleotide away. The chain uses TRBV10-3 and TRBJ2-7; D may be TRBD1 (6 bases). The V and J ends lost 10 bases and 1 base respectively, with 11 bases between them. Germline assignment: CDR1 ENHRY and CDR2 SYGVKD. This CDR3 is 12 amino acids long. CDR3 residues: CATRQDSYEQYF. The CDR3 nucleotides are TGTGCCACCAGACAGGATTCCTACGAGCAGTACTTC.

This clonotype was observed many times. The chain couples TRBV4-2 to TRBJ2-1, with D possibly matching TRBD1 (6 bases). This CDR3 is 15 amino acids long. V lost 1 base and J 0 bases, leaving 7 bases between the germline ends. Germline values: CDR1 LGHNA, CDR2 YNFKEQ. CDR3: CASSQAGVSYNEQFF. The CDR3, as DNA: TGTGCCAGCAGCCAAGCAGGGGTCTCCTACAATGAGCAGTTCTTC.

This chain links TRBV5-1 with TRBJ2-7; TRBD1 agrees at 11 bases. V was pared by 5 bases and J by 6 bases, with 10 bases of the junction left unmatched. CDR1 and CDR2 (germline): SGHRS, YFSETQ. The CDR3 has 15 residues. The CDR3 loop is CASRHTGTGGSEQYF. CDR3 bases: TGCGCCAGCAGACACACCGGGACAGGGGGTAGCGAGCAGTACTTC.

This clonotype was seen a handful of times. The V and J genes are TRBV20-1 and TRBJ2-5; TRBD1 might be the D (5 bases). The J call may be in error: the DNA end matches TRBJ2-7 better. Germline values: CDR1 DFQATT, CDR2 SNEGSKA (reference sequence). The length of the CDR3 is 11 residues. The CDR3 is CSVKGPDEQYF. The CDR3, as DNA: TGCAGTGTAAAGGGGCCGGACGAGCAGTACTTC.

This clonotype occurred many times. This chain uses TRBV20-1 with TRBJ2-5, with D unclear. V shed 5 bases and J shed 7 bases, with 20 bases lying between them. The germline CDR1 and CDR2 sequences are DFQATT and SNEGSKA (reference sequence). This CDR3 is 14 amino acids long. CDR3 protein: CSAPMRLPPRTQYF. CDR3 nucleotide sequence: TGCAGTGCTCCGATGAGGCTGCCTCCGCGGACCCAGTACTTC.

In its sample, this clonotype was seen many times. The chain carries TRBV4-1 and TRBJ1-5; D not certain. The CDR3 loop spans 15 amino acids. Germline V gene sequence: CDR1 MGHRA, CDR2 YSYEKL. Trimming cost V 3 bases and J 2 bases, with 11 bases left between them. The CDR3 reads CASSQVENGNQPQHF. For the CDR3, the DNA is TGCGCCAGCAGCCAGGTGGAAAATGGCAATCAGCCCCAGCATTTT.

The CDR3 nucleotides read TGTGCCAGCAGCTTCGGATTCGAGTTGTACAATGAGCAGTTCTTC. Encoded protein: CASSFGFELYNEQFF. V is TRBV7-9 and J is TRBJ2-1; D remains unclear. This CDR3 spans 15 amino acids. Germline V gives CDR1 SEHNR, CDR2 FQNEAQ (reference sequence). Trimming removed 3 bases at V and 4 bases at J, with 13 bases between.

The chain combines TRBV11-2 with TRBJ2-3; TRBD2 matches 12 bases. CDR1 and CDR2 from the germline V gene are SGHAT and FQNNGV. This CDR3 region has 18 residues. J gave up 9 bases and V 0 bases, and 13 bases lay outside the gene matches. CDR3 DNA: TGTGCCAGCAGCTTAGATACCCTAGCGGGGGGGCAATATGACACGCAGTATTTT. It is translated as CASSLDTLAGGQYDTQYF.

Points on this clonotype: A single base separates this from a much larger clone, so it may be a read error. CDR3 loop: CSVRDGELFF. DNA for the CDR3: TGCAGCGTTAGGGACGGGGAGCTGTTTTTT. The V and J genes are TRBV29-1 and TRBJ2-2; D is ambiguous. The CDR3 has 10 amino acids. Germline CDR1 is SQVTM and CDR2 is ANQGSEA. V was shortened by 5 bases and J by 7 bases, with 5 bases between the two germline ends.

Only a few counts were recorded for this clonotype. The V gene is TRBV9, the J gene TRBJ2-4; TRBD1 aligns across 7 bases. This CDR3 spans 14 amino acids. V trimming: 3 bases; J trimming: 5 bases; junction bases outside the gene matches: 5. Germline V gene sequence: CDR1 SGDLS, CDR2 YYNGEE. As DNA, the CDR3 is TGTGCCAGCAGCGCCCAGGGGGTAGAAAACATTCAGTACTTC. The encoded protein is CASSAQGVENIQYF.

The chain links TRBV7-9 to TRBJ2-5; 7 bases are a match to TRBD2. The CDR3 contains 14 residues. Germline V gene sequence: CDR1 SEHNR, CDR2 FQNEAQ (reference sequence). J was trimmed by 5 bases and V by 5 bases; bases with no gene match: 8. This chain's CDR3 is CASSLAAGVETQYF. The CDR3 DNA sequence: TGTGCCAGCAGCCTCGCCGCGGGGGTGGAGACCCAGTACTTC.